This T cell receptor (beta chain) came from a study of blood T cell repertoires in COVID-19. As for the study in general: The samples span acute and convalescent COVID-19 from the United States, Italy and Spain.

Measured with immunoSEQ multiplex PCR; TCRdb has only the in-frame clones, and not every one. The data contain about 270,000 clones, approximately 90% of them seen just once; the ten biggest clones take up 2.5% to 3%. This clone was observed once. Up to 2 weeks before entering the study, exposed participants had met a COVID-19 case. The CDR3 covers 17 residues. The germline V gene encodes CDR1 LNHDA and CDR2 SQIVND (reference sequence). The V gene end was trimmed by 4 bases and the J gene end by 2 bases; junction bases not matched to a gene: 10. V is TRBV19 and J is TRBJ2-1, with TRBD2 matching 8 bases. The TCR was taken from a man aged 40-49 years who had been exposed to COVID-19. Material for sequencing was PBMCs or T cells enriched from blood (not recorded which). The DNA for the CDR3 is TGTGCCAGTAGTAACATAGCGGGGCGTCGGACCTACAATGAGCAGTTCTTC. Its translation: CASSNIAGRRTYNEQFF. Based on the CDR3 plus reference TRBV19 and TRBJ2-1, the full variable domain is DGGITQSPKYLFRKEGQNVTLSCEQNLNHDAMYWYRQDPGQGLRLIYYSQIVNDFQKGDIAEGYSVSREKKESFPLTVTSAQKNPTAFYLCASSNIAGRRTYNEQFFGPGTRLTVL.